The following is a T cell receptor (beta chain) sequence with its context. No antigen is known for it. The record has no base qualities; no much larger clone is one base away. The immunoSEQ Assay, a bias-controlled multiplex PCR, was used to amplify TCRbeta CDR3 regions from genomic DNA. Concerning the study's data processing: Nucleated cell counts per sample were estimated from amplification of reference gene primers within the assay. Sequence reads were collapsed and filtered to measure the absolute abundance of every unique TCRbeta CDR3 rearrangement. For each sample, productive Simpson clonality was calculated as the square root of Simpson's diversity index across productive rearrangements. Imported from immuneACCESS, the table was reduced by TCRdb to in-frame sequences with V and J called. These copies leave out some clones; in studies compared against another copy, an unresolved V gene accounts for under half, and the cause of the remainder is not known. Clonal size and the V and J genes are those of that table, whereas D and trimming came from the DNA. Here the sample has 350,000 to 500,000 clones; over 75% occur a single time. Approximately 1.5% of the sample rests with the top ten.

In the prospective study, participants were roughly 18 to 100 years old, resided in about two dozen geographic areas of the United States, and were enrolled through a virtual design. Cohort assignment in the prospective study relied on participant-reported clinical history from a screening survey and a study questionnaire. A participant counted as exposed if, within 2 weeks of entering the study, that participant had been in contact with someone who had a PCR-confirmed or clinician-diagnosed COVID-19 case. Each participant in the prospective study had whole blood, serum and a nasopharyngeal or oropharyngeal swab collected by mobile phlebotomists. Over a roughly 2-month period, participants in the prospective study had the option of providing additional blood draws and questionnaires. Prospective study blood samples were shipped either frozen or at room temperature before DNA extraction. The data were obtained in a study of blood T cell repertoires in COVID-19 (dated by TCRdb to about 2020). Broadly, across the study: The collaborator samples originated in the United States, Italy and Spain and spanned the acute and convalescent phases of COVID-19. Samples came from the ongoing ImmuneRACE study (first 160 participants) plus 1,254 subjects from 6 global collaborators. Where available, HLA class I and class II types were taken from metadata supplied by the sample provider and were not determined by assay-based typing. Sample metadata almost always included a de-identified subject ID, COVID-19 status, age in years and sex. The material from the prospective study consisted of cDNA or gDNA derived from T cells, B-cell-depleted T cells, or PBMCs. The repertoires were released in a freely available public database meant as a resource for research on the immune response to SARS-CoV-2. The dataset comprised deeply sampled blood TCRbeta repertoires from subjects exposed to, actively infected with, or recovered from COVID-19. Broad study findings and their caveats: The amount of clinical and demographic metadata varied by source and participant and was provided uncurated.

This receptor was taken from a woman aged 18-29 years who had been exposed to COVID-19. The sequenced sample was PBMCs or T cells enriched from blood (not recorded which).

This receptor carries the CDR3 CASSGPGLALEARSTDTQYF. The DNA sequence is TGCGCCAGCAGTGGGCCGGGACTAGCGCTAGAAGCCCGGTCCACAGATACGCAGTATTTT. The rearranged segments are TRBV10-1 and TRBJ2-3; a stretch of 10 junction bases matches TRBD2. Trimmed from V: 4 bases; trimmed from J: 2 bases; junction bases lacking a gene match: 18. The germline V gene (reference sequence) gives CDR1 as WNHNN and CDR2 as SYGVQD. The CDR3 goes from the cysteine to the phenylalanine over 20 residues. Left in the record is the CDR3 DNA by itself, 60 bases read in frame from the first base.